These 17 T cell receptor beta chains were sequenced from one sample in a study of blood T cells in healthy people across ages. Combining a sample-barcoded 5' primer with a J-beta primer mix, a second PCR ran for roughly 6 to 12 cycles. TCRdb redid the calling of the 5' RACE reads with MiXCR, one entry per CDR3 protein. The sample lists more than 650,000 distinct CDR3 sequences, around a quarter occurring once. The same specimen was also included in a second study, on T cells of mothers and their children.

The specimen sequenced was blood. The source of these receptors is a boy younger than 18 in good health.

This clonotype was counted between two and nine times. One junction end disagrees with the germline gene, perhaps due to a read error. The V gene is TRBV27, the J gene TRBJ2-4; tentative D call: TRBD2 (5 bases). This CDR3 region has 15 residues. CDR1 and CDR2 from the germline V gene are MNHEY and SMNVEV (reference sequence). The CDR3 here is CASSFRRNLKNIQYF. The CDR3 DNA follows: TGTGCCAGTAGTTTTCGGAGGAACCTTAAAAACATTCAGTACTTC.

The genes are TRBV19 and TRBJ2-2; 10 bases fit TRBD1. Trimming took 5 bases from V and 4 from J; bases not matched to a gene: 10. There are 17 residues in the CDR3. Per the germline V gene, CDR1 is LNHDA and CDR2 is SQIVND (reference sequence). CDR3 DNA: TGTGCCAGTAGTGAGGCCGGGACAGGGGCGACCACCGGGGAGCTGTTTTTT. It encodes CASSEAGTGATTGELFF.

This clonotype has more than one count but fewer than ten. The chain joins TRBV12-3 or TRBV12-4 to TRBJ2-5, with D possibly being TRBD1 (6 bases). The tail of the sequence fits TRBJ2-1 better, so the J call may be wrong. The CDR3 is 14 residues long. The CDR3 spells CASSIVGHPNEQFF. The CDR3 region has the DNA TGTGCCAGCAGTATCGTGGGACACCCCAATGAGCAGTTCTTC.

This clonotype was seen at least ten times. This rearrangement joins TRBV7-7 to TRBJ2-1; 7 bases agree with TRBD2. The CDR3 sequence is 15 residues long. The V and J ends lost 6 bases and 3 bases, in that order; junction bases with no gene match: 8. Looked up from germline, CDR1 is SSHAT and CDR2 is FNYEAQ (reference sequence). The CDR3 coding sequence is TGTGCCAGCAGTCCTAGCGGAGGCCTCTACAATGAGCAGTTCTTC. Translating gives CASSPSGGLYNEQFF.

This clonotype was found a few times. The CDR3 DNA is TGCGCCAGCCAGACGGGACAGGGGGATACCGGGACTGAAGCTTTCTTT. Residues: CASQTGQGDTGTEAFF. V and J are TRBV5-1 and TRBJ1-1; 11 bases match TRBD1. V lost 7 bases and J lost 5; bases outside the gene matches: 13. Germline-derived CDR1 and CDR2 are SGHRS and YFSETQ. The CDR3 extends over 16 amino acids.

The V call is TRBV19, the J call TRBJ1-2; tentative D call: TRBD1 (6 bases). The V gene's germline CDR1 is LNHDA and CDR2 SQIVND (reference sequence). Trimming removed 10 bases from V and 6 bases from J, with 15 bases in between. CDR3 size: 12 residues. The CDR3 sequence is CATKGGTDGYTF. The CDR3 bases are TGTGCCACCAAGGGGGGGACCGATGGCTACACCTTC.

This clonotype was picked up a small number of times. The rearrangement uses TRBV29-1 and TRBJ1-2; D is undetermined. V lost 0 bases, J lost 8 bases, and 13 bases lay in between. Per the germline V gene, CDR1 is SQVTM and CDR2 is ANQGSEA. The CDR3 sequence is 13 residues long. The CDR3 loop is CSVEEKGTGGYTF. The CDR3, as DNA: TGCAGCGTTGAAGAGAAGGGAACGGGGGGCTACACCTTC.

The J gene is TRBJ1-5, the V gene TRBV7-3, with 12 bases that match TRBD1. Unmatched junction bases numbered 10, after V lost 5 bases and J lost 5 bases. Germline CDR1 is SGHTA and CDR2 is FQGTGA. CDR3 length equals 17 residues. The CDR3 nucleotides are TGTGCCAGCAGCCCCCCGGGACAGGGGGCGTATCATCAGCCCCAGCATTTT. Translated, it gives CASSPPGQGAYHQPQHF.

Turning to this clonotype: One junction end disagrees with the germline gene, perhaps due to a read error. The rearrangement links TRBV14 to TRBJ2-1; a weak D match, TRBD2 (5 bases). Germline V CDR1 and CDR2: SGHDN, FVKESK. CDR3 size: 17 residues. The DNA for the CDR3 is TGTGCCAGCAGCCAAGTCGGTAGCGCGAGCTCCTGCAATGAGCAGTTCTTC. Translated: CASSQVGSASSCNEQFF.

This clonotype was counted between two and nine times. This chain connects TRBV7-3 to TRBJ2-5; the match to TRBD1 covers 7 bases. Gene TRBJ2-1 matches the end of the DNA better, so the J call may be wrong. This CDR3 comprises 16 residues. The germline V gene encodes CDR1 SGHTA and CDR2 FQGTGA. As DNA, the CDR3 is TGTGCCAGCAGCTTAACGGTTGGGACAGCTTACAATGAGCAGTTCTTC. Protein sequence: CASSLTVGTAYNEQFF.

This clonotype was recorded a few times. The chain links TRBV9 to TRBJ2-1; tentatively, D is TRBD2 (8 bases). Germline values: CDR1 SGDLS, CDR2 YYNGEE. V was trimmed by 4 bases and J by 4 bases, leaving 24 bases between them. This CDR3 is 18 amino acids long. This CDR3 reads CASSPTLGSGGQYNEQFF. CDR3 sequence (DNA): TGTGCCAGCAGCCCAACCCTCGGGAGCGGGGGACAGTACAATGAGCAGTTCTTC. Variable domain in full (rest from reference TRBV9 and TRBJ2-1): DSGVTQTPKHLITATGQRVTLRCSPRSGDLSVYWYQQSLDQGLQFLIQYYNGEERAKGNILERFSAQQFPDLHSELNLSSLELGDSALYFCASSPTLGSGGQYNEQFFGPGTRLTVL.

There are a few counts of this clonotype. V gene TRBV7-9 combines with J gene TRBJ2-3; D remains ambiguous. CDR3 length: 17 residues. CDR1 and CDR2 (germline): SEHNR, FQNEAQ (reference sequence). Deletions cut 2 bases from V and 0 bases from J, with 15 bases between. The CDR3 loop reads CASSLSVTATSTDTQYF. CDR3 bases: TGTGCCAGCAGCTTAAGTGTGACGGCTACTAGCACAGATACGCAGTATTTT.

This clonotype was seen only a few times. The V gene is TRBV4-1, the J gene TRBJ2-1, with D maybe TRBD1 (6 bases). V was clipped by 4 bases and J by 6 bases, with 10 bases between them. Germline V gene sequence: CDR1 MGHRA, CDR2 YSYEKL. The CDR3 has 13 amino acids. DNA of the CDR3: TGCGCCAGCAGCCGCAGACAGGCCAATGAGCAGTTCTTC. As protein: CASSRRQANEQFF.

There are a few counts of this clonotype. The V and J genes are TRBV29-1 and TRBJ2-1; 7 bases agree with TRBD1. Germline V gene sequence: CDR1 SQVTM, CDR2 ANQGSEA. CDR3 length: 12 amino acids. J was trimmed by 10 bases and V by 5 bases; bases with no gene match: 8. CDR3 amino acids: CSVQQGGYEQFF. Here the CDR3 DNA reads TGCAGCGTTCAACAAGGGGGCTACGAGCAGTTCTTC.

This clonotype has just one count. The chain employs TRBV20-1 and TRBJ1-4, with a possible D match to TRBD1 (5 bases). V shed 1 base and J shed 7 bases, with 10 bases lying between them. This CDR3 comprises 13 residues. In germline, CDR1 is DFQATT, CDR2 SNEGSKA (reference sequence). The CDR3 DNA follows: TGCAGTGCTAGAGGGGAGGGGCCTGAAAAACTGTTTTTT. The encoded protein is CSARGEGPEKLFF.

CDR3 DNA: TGTGCCACCAGCAGAGATCGGGGGGCCGTAACTAATGAAAAACTGTTTTTT. Amino acids: CATSRDRGAVTNEKLFF. This chain connects TRBV15 to TRBJ1-4; perhaps TRBD1 as D (6 bases). The CDR3 has 17 amino acids. The germline V gene encodes CDR1 LNHNV and CDR2 YYDKDF (reference sequence). With 0 bases removed from V and 1 base from J, the gap between germline ends came to 12 bases.

V usage is TRBV6-2 or TRBV6-3 and J usage is TRBJ1-1; D might be TRBD1 (5 bases). V lost 2 bases and J lost 10, with 11 bases in between. The CDR3 runs 12 residues. Germline V gene sequence: CDR1 MNHEY, CDR2 SVGEGT. In nucleotides, the CDR3 is TGTGCCAGCAGTTACGGAGGGGCCCCAGCTTTCTTT. This encodes CASSYGGAPAFF.